This paragraph covers one T cell receptor beta chain sequence. The target antigen is unknown. V lost 1 base to trimming and J lost 4 bases, with 13 bases between them. Germline CDR1 reads LGHNT; CDR2 reads FRNRAP. The CDR3 sequence is 15 residues long. This specimen comes from a study of T cell responses to AZD1222 COVID-19 vaccine. Study-level results: Researchers took repertoire samples only after the peak T cell response had come. Baseline serology detected seropositivity in only six AZD1222 recipients.

Generated by immunoSEQ multiplex PCR, the TCRdb table keeps only in-frame clones and is missing some. This table holds some 170,000 clones, about 91% found once. V usage is TRBV12-5 and J usage is TRBJ1-2; TRBD1 might be the D (5 bases). This clonotype was obtained from an adult who received the AZD1222 COVID-19 vaccine. This specimen consisted of peripheral blood, obtained 28 days after the second AZD1222 dose. The CDR3 DNA reads TGTGCTAGTGGTTTGGGTCTCGGACACGGCTATGGCTACACCTTC. Amino acid sequence: CASGLGLGHGYGYTF.